Reported below is one T cell receptor beta chain. The data derive from a study of blood T cells in healthy people across ages. Through a sample-barcoded 5' primer and a J-beta primer mix, a second PCR was run for roughly 6 to 11 cycles. TCRdb re-derived calls from the 5' RACE reads in MiXCR, one entry per CDR3 protein. The sample yields fewer than 650,000 distinct CDR3 sequences, about 28% seen once. Germline CDR1 is SGDLS and CDR2 is YYNGEE. After removal of 4 bases from V and 7 bases from J, the junction contained 7 bases not matched to a gene. The CDR3 is 13 residues long. These sequences were also reported in another study, on T cells of mothers and their children. From that paper: Second-PCR primer M1S introduced sample barcodes and 2-4 random nucleotides. Related and unrelated pairs show similar shaping of TCR recombination output by thymic selection.

The V and J genes are TRBV9 and TRBJ1-1; 7 bases agree with TRBD1. The TCR comes from a boy between 2 and 10 years old in good health. Sequencing was done on a sample of blood. The CDR3 coding sequence is TGTGCCAGCAGCAAGACGGACAGGTTTGAAGCTTTCTTT. Protein: CASSKTDRFEAFF.